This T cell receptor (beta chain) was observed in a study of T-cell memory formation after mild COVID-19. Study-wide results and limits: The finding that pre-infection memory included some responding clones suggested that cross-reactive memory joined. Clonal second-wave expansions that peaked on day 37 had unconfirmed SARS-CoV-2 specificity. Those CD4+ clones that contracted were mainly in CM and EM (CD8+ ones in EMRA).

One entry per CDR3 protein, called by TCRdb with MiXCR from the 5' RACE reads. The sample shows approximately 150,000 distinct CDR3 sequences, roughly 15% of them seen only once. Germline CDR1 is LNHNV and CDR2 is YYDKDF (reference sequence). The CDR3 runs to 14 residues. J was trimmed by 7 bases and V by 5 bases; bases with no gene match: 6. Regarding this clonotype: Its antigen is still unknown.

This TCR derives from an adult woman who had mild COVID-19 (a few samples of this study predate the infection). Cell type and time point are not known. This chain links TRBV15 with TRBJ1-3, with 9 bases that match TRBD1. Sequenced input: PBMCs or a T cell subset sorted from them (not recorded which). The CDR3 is CATSDRDRVNTIYF. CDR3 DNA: TGTGCCACCAGCGACCGGGACAGGGTCAACACCATATATTTT.